This TCR beta chain was documented in a study of T-cell reconstitution after alpha-beta-depleted transplantation in children. Whole-study findings and limits: Alpha-beta T cells about two months after transplant reportedly derived from several hundred expanded graft clones. It was newly produced T cells that mostly accounted for T-cell counts and diversity one year after transplant.

This clonotype was recorded many times. What it binds is unknown. Researchers prepared the TCRbeta library using unique molecular identifiers, the study reports. A single record per CDR3 protein comes from TCRdb applying MiXCR to the PCR reads. The data show 200,000 to 300,000 distinct CDR3 sequences, about a quarter seen once. Germline V gene sequence: CDR1 MNHEY, CDR2 SVGAGI. This CDR3 spans 19 amino acids. V shed 2 bases and J shed 5 bases, with 25 bases lying between them. The chain combines TRBV6-5 with TRBJ2-1, with D tentatively TRBD2 (6 bases). This TCR was recovered from a girl between 2 and 10 years old with Fanconi anemia, due to receive a stem cell transplant. The sample consisted of PBMCs, taken before TCRalphabeta/CD19-depleted stem cell transplant. The CDR3 coding sequence is TGTGCCAGCAGTTACAGCTCGTTTTCGGGGGAAACTTGGGACAATGAGCAGTTCTTC. Translating it yields CASSYSSFSGETWDNEQFF.